The 3 T cell receptor beta chains given below trace back to one sample, sequenced in a study of T-cell memory formation after mild COVID-19. TCRdb itself ran the 5' RACE reads through MiXCR, one entry per CDR3 protein. The sample has some 50,000 distinct CDR3 sequences; 10% to 15% are singletons. The sequenced sample was PBMCs or a T cell subset sorted from them (not recorded which). The receptor set was obtained from a man aged 18 to 29 who had mild COVID-19 (a few samples of this study predate the infection). Cell type and time point are not known.

This clonotype came up a few times. CDR3 bases: TGTGCCAGCAGGGGGACAGCTAACACCGGGGAGCTGTTTTTT. Its protein product is CASRGTANTGELFF. V usage is TRBV27 and J usage is TRBJ2-2; TRBD1 aligns across 7 bases. This CDR3 has 14 amino acids. J gave up 2 bases and V 6 bases, and 3 bases lay outside the gene matches. Germline V gives CDR1 MNHEY, CDR2 SMNVEV (reference sequence).

This clonotype came up a few times. A much larger clone differs by one base, so this may be a read error. The chain has TRBV12-3 or TRBV12-4 and TRBJ2-5; 9 positions match TRBD2. This CDR3 spans 14 amino acids. After removal of 5 bases from V and 3 bases from J, the junction contained 4 bases not matched to a gene. The CDR3 region has the DNA TGTGCCAGCAGTGTCCGCGGGGGGGAAGAGACCCAGTACTTC. It is translated as CASSVRGGEETQYF.

This clonotype occurred a few times. The chain employs TRBV2 and TRBJ2-6; D uncertain. Deletions cut 6 bases from V and 6 bases from J, with 6 bases between. Germline CDR1 and CDR2: SNHLY and FYNNEI. The CDR3 contains 12 residues. The DNA for the CDR3 is TGTGCCAGCAGCTTCGCGGCCAACGTCCTGACTTTC. The encoded protein is CASSFAANVLTF. The variable domain in full, with the rest retrieved from reference TRBV2 and TRBJ2-6, is EPEVTQTPSHQVTQMGQEVILRCVPISNHLYFYWYRQILGQKVEFLVSFYNNEISEKSEIFDDQFSVERPDGSNFTLKIRSTKLEDSAMYFCASSFAANVLTFGAGSRLTVL.